The clone carrying this T cell receptor (beta chain) appeared many times. This sample is part of a study of T cell repertoires in cytomegalovirus infection. Per germline, CDR1 SGHVS and CDR2 FQNEAQ. The CDR3 covers 12 residues. The V gene end was trimmed by 1 base and the J gene end by 6 bases; junction bases not matched to a gene: 0. TCRdb re-called the reads through MiXCR, storing one row per CDR3 protein. The sample lists a few hundred thousand distinct CDR3 sequences; roughly 20% were seen once. The sample consisted of CD8+ T cells from PBMCs. The sequence was collected from a human donor in good health (CMV status not recorded). Some clones in this sample may be carry-over from other donors' samples. This sequence joins TRBV7-8 and TRBJ2-7; TRBD2 matches 7 bases. CDR3 sequence reads: CASSLGGGEQYF. In DNA form, the CDR3 reads TGTGCCAGCAGCTTAGGCGGGGGCGAGCAGTACTTC. Drawing the rest from reference TRBV7-8 and TRBJ2-7, the complete variable domain is GAGVSQSPRYKVAKRGQDVALRCDPISGHVSLFWYQQALGQGPEFLTYFQNEAQLDKSGLPSDRFFAERPEGSVSTLKIQRTQQEDSAVYLCASSLGGGEQYFGPGTRLTVT.